The TCR beta chain described here comes from a study of cytomegalovirus exposure and HLA in healthy donors. Study observations and caveats: The study had only CMV serostatus as immune exposure information.

This PCR relied on a set of 60 Vbeta primers and 13 Jbeta primers. The protocol was immunoSEQ multiplex PCR, while the TCRdb copy is restricted to in-frame clones and leaves out a portion. The sample has over 100,000 clones, around 83% seen once; the top ten hold more than 20%. J was trimmed by 4 bases and V by 1 base; bases with no gene match: 7. The length of the CDR3 is 16 residues. The germline CDR1 and CDR2 sequences are MNHNS and SASEGT. About this clone: Its matching antigen is unknown.

This rearrangement joins TRBV6-1 to TRBJ1-2; the match to TRBD1 covers 9 bases. Sequencing input: PBMCs. This clonotype originated in a man aged 30 to 39 in good health and CMV-seropositive. CDR3 coding DNA: TGTGCCAGCAGTGAAGGGGACCCGGGACAGGGCTATGGCTACACCTTC. Translating it yields CASSEGDPGQGYGYTF.